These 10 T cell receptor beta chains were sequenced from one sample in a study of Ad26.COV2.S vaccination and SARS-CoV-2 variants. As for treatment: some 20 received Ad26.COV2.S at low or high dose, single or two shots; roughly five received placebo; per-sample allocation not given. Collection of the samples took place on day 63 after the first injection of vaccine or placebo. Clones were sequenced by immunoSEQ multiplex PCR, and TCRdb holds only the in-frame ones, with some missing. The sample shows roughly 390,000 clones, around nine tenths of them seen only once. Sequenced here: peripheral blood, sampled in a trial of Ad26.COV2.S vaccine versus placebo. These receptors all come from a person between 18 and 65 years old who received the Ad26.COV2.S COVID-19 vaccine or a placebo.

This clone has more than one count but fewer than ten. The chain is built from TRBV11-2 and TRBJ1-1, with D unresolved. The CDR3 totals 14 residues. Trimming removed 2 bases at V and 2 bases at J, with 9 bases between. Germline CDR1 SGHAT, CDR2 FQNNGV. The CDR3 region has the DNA TGTGCCAGCAGCTTATGGCAGAGAAACACTGAAGCTTTCTTT. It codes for CASSLWQRNTEAFF.

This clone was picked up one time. The CDR3 sequence is CAWSAGGSYNEQFF. The DNA for the CDR3 is TGTGCCTGGAGTGCTGGAGGCTCCTACAATGAGCAGTTCTTC. This chain connects TRBV30 to TRBJ2-1; possible D gene TRBD2, 5 bases. CDR3 length: 14 amino acids. From germline, CDR1 is GTSNPN and CDR2 SVGIG (reference sequence). The V gene lost 1 base and the J gene lost 0 bases, with 7 bases spanning the gap.

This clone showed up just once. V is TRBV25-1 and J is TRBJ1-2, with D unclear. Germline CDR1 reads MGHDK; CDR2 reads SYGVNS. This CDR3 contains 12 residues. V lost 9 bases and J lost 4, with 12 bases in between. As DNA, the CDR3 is TGTGCCAGTGGAACCACGGGCTATGGCTACACCTTC. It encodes CASGTTGYGYTF.

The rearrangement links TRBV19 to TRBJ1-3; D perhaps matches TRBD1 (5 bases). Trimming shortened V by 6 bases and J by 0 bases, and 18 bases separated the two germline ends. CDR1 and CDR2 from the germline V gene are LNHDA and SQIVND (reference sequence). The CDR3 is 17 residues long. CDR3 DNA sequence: TGTGCCAGTAGATGGGGGACGGACCTTTCCTCTGGAAACACCATATATTTT. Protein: CASRWGTDLSSGNTIYF.

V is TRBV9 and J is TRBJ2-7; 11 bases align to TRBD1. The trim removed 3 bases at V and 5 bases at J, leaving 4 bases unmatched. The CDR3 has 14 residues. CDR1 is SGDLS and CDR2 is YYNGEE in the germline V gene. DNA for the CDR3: TGTGCCAGCAGCGCCGGGGACAGGGGGGACGAGCAGTACTTC. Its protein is CASSAGDRGDEQYF.

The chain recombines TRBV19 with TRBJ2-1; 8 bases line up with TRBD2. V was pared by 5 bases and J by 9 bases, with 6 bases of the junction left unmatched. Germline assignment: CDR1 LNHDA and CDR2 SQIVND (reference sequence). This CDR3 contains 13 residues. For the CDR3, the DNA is TGTGCCAGTAGTCCGGGGGGGCCGGGTGAGCAGTTCTTC. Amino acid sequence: CASSPGGPGEQFF. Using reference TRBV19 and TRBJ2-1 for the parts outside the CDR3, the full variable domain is DGGITQSPKYLFRKEGQNVTLSCEQNLNHDAMYWYRQDPGQGLRLIYYSQIVNDFQKGDIAEGYSVSREKKESFPLTVTSAQKNPTAFYLCASSPGGPGEQFFGPGTRLTVL.

The CDR3 DNA reads TGTGCCAGCAGCTTACCCCCTGGGACAGCTAACACTGAAGCTTTCTTT. Its translation: CASSLPPGTANTEAFF. The chain is built from TRBV7-6 and TRBJ1-1, with TRBD1 matching 7 bases. The CDR3 covers 16 residues. V trimming: 2 bases; J trimming: 2 bases; junction bases outside the gene matches: 8. The germline CDR1 and CDR2 sequences are SGHVS and FNYEAQ.

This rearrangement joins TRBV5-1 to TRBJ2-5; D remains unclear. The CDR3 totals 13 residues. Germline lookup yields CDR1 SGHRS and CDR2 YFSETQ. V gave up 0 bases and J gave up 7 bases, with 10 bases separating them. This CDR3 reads CASSLAGLGTQYF. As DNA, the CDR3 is TGCGCCAGCAGCTTGGCCGGGTTGGGGACCCAGTACTTC.

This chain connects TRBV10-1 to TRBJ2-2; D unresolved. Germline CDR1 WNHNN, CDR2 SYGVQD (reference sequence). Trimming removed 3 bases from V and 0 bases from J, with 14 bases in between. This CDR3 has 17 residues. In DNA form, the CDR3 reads TGCGCCAGCAGTGATATCGGGTCCCTCGCGAACACCGGGGAGCTGTTTTTT. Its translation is CASSDIGSLANTGELFF.

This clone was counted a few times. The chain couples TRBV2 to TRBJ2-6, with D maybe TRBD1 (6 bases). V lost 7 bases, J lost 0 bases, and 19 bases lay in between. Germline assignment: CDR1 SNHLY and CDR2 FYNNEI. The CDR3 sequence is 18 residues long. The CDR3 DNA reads TGTGCCAGCACCCGACAGGAGAGTCCTCTCTCTGGGGCCAACGTCCTGACTTTC. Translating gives CASTRQESPLSGANVLTF.